The source of this TCR beta chain is a study of blood T cell repertoires in COVID-19. Study-wide context: The origin of the acute and convalescent COVID-19 samples was the United States, Italy and Spain. The cDNA or gDNA used as material had been derived from T cells, B-cell-depleted T cells, or PBMCs.

The trim removed 0 bases at V and 7 bases at J, leaving 10 bases unmatched. Per the germline V gene, CDR1 is SGDLS and CDR2 is YYNGEE. The CDR3 is 17 amino acids. Per the original data handling: Estimation of nucleated cell counts relied on the amplification of reference gene primers. The data were produced by immunoSEQ multiplex PCR, yet TCRdb's version contains in-frame clones alone and is incomplete. The V and J calls and clone size come from that table; D and trimming were worked out from the DNA. Of about 230,000 clones in the sample, more than 65% were seen once. This sequence originates from a man aged 40-49 years who had recovered from COVID-19. Sequences were obtained from peripheral blood. The rearrangement uses TRBV9 and TRBJ2-2, with 9 bases aligning to TRBD2. The CDR3 spells CASSVVGTSSMGGELFF. CDR3 coding DNA: TGTGCCAGCAGCGTAGTAGGGACTAGCTCAATGGGCGGGGAGCTGTTTTTT.